This T cell receptor beta chain was captured by sequencing in a study of early T cells in non-severe SARS-CoV-2 infection (dated by TCRdb to about 2021). Context from the whole study: Because TCR sequencing relied on bulk RNA taken from unsorted whole blood, pairing of alpha and beta chains was not possible. Beyond this particular receptor, the publication reports: VDJdb matching was skewed toward anti-spike CD8 responses, so virus-specific expansions were likely underestimated and private and CD4 specificities were missed.

This clonotype was seen at least ten times. The target of this receptor is not known. Per-base quality was not reported, and no clone a single base away is much larger than it. From the germline V gene, CDR1 is MNHEY and CDR2 is SVGAGI. Including the terminal cysteine and phenylalanine, the CDR3 comprises 12 residues. Left in the record is the CDR3 DNA by itself, 36 bases read in frame from the first base. V gives up 8 bases and J gives up 2 bases, and the segment between their germline ends measures 9 bases. Libraries came from 5' RACE. Sequenced using a NextSeq 500. To correct for sequencing error and PCR bias, the TCR library protocol tagged individual cDNA molecules with unique molecular identifiers. Both TCR alpha and beta chains were sequenced, and tight co-correlation was observed between alpha and beta sequence abundances in each sample. On the study's bioinformatics: V gene, J gene and CDR3 annotation of TCR sequences was performed with Decombinator V4. TCRs were defined as expanded if a significant change between any two time points was detected under a Poisson model with p below 0.0001. TCR abundances were normalised to the total number of TCRs sequenced per sample and were expressed as counts per million. TRAV1-2 paired with TRAJ12, TRAJ20 or TRAJ33 defined MAIT TCRs, while TRAV10 paired with TRAJ18 defined iNKT TCRs. VDJdb, accessed 1 November 2021, was searched for CMV, EBV and SARS-CoV-2 annotated TCRs, with TCRs annotated for multiple antigens excluded. TCRdb reworked the public reads: Q25 trimming with fastp, MiXCR clone assembly, productive beta chains retained. Records with the same CDR3 protein are collapsed into one entry carrying the most frequent genes and DNA. TCRdb assigned the V and J calls; the authors' analysis was not used. Counted in this sample were tens of thousands of distinct CDR3 sequences; approximately 6.1% of them appeared once. The top ten hold around 20% of the sample.

Set within a cohort of healthcare workers in London, UK, this nested case-control study involved weekly PCR testing of nasopharyngeal swabs along with blood sampling. Between 23 and 31 March 2020, the week of the UK lockdown, healthcare workers were enrolled and then followed up weekly for as long as 16 weeks. This specimen was whole blood, taken at baseline. The chain links TRBV6-5 with TRBJ1-1; the D gene is not confidently resolved. This clonotype was obtained from an adult who was a healthcare worker with PCR-confirmed SARS-CoV-2 infection or an uninfected control (not recorded which). The base sequence is TGTGCCAGCTCCCGCGACAACACTGAAGCTTTCTTT. Its protein is CASSRDNTEAFF.